The rows below give T cell receptor beta chains drawn from one sample of a study of T cell responses to AZD1222 COVID-19 vaccine. Here immunoSEQ multiplex PCR was the method, and the copy in TCRdb shows in-frame clones only, minus some. The profile shows 110,000 to 150,000 clones, more than 70% of them singletons. Here the sequenced sample was peripheral blood, taken 28 days after the second AZD1222 dose. The receptors were gathered from an adult who received the AZD1222 COVID-19 vaccine. Both conserved end residues are part of each CDR3. The D gene is left open where the match is weak. Not every row has a clone size; where given, it reads once, few, many or a size class.

V	J	D	size	DNA	CDR3
TRBV2	TRBJ2-5	.	.	TGTGCCAGCCGGGGCGGCTGGACGGGACAAGAGACCCAGTACTTC	CASRGGWTGQETQYF
TRBV11-3	TRBJ2-3	.	.	TGTGCCACCCCATGGGGGGGCGAGAGTTTCCCAGATACGCAGTATTTT	CATPWGGESFPDTQYF
TRBV3-1/TRBV3-2	TRBJ2-3	.	.	TGTGCCAGCAGTCCTTACGGGGGACCGATAGATACGCAGTATTTT	CASSPYGGPIDTQYF
TRBV30	TRBJ2-4	.	once	TGTGCCTGGAGTGTAGGGTTCGGGGGAAACATTCAGTACTTC	CAWSVGFGGNIQYF
TRBV3-1/TRBV3-2	TRBJ1-3	.	few	TGTGCCAGCAGCCAAGAAATCGTCCCCATCGGCGCTGGAAACACCATATATTTT	CASSQEIVPIGAGNTIYF
TRBV27	TRBJ1-5	.	.	TGTGCCAGCAGTTTAGATCTTTATAGCAATCAGCCCCAGCATTTT	CASSLDLYSNQPQHF
TRBV19	TRBJ1-2	TRBD1	.	TGTGCCACCTTTACAACAGGGGAACTTGTCTATGGCTACACCTTC	CATFTTGELVYGYTF
TRBV30	TRBJ1-1	TRBD1	.	TGTGCCTGGGCTAAAACAGGGGGCGGGATCGCTTTCTTT	CAWAKTGGGIAFF
TRBV29-1	TRBJ2-3	.	.	TGCAGCGTTCGACAGAATACGCAGTATTTT	CSVRQNTQYF
TRBV27	TRBJ1-4	.	.	TGTGCCAGCTCCCCCCGACCCTATGGAGAAAAACTGTTTTTT	CASSPRPYGEKLFF
TRBV3-1/TRBV3-2	TRBJ2-3	.	.	TGTGCCAGCAGCCAAGCGGGGGTAGGAGATACGCAGTATTTT	CASSQAGVGDTQYF
TRBV6-1	TRBJ2-6	TRBD1	.	TGTGCCAGCAGTGAAGCTGCAGGACAGGGGGGCGTGGGGGCCAACGTCCTGACTTTC	CASSEAAGQGGVGANVLTF
TRBV2	TRBJ1-1	.	.	TGTGCCAGCAGTGAGAGGGTTGAAGCTTTCTTT	CASSERVEAFF
TRBV7-2	TRBJ2-2	TRBD2	.	TGTGCCAGCAGCTTCGGACTAGCCGGGGAGCTGTTTTTT	CASSFGLAGELFF
TRBV12-5	TRBJ2-3	.	.	TGTGCTAGTGGTTTGCTCACGGGGGCCCTTATTGGTACGCAGTATTTT	CASGLLTGALIGTQYF
TRBV5-4	TRBJ1-1	.	once	TGTGCCAGCAGCTTGACAGGACCACGAAACACTGAAGCTTTCTTT	CASSLTGPRNTEAFF
TRBV28	TRBJ1-1	.	.	TGTGCCAGCAGTCCCCAGAGGGGGGCAATACCGCGTGAAGCTTTCTTT	CASSPQRGAIPREAFF
TRBV11-3	TRBJ2-1	TRBD2	few	TGTGCCAGCAGCTTGTCGGCAGCGGGAAGGGGCAATGAGCAGTTCTTC	CASSLSAAGRGNEQFF
TRBV5-1	TRBJ2-2	.	.	TGCGCCAGCAGCCCGCCGGGACTCGCGAACACCGGGGAGCTGTTTTTT	CASSPPGLANTGELFF
TRBV15	TRBJ2-5	.	.	TGTGCCACCAGCACCCGACAGGTTGTAGGGACCCAGTACTTC	CATSTRQVVGTQYF
TRBV27	TRBJ2-7	TRBD2	.	TGTGCCAGCAGCCCCATGGGGCGGGGGGGCCCCGAGCAGTACTTC	CASSPMGRGGPEQYF
TRBV6-2/TRBV6-3	TRBJ2-1	TRBD1	.	TGTGCCAGCAGTTACCGGCCCTTTCGGCAGGGGGCGGACAATGAGCAGTTCTTC	CASSYRPFRQGADNEQFF
TRBV9	TRBJ2-2	.	.	TGTGCCAGCAGCGTAGCGTTAAACACCGGGGAGCTGTTTTTT	CASSVALNTGELFF
TRBV7-8	TRBJ1-1	.	.	TGTGCCAGCAGCCTCAGGGGTGGCACTGAAGCTTTCTTT	CASSLRGGTEAFF
TRBV12-3/TRBV12-4	TRBJ1-5	.	.	TGTGCCAGCAGGGTTTCCAATCAGCCCCAGCATTTT	CASRVSNQPQHF
TRBV3-1/TRBV3-2	TRBJ1-6	.	.	TGTGCCAGCAGCCAGTTGCAGGGCGGTTCACCCCTCCACTTT	CASSQLQGGSPLHF
TRBV24-1	TRBJ2-3	.	once	TGTGCCACCAGTGATTCCCCATCCACAGATACGCAGTATTTT	CATSDSPSTDTQYF
TRBV5-1	TRBJ2-5	.	once	TGCGCCAGCAGCTTGGGGGCTGGCGAGGAGACCCAGTACTTC	CASSLGAGEETQYF
TRBV12-3/TRBV12-4	TRBJ1-4	.	.	TGTGCCAGCAGACGGGACTTCGGAGGAAAACTGTTTTTT	CASRRDFGGKLFF
TRBV10-2	TRBJ1-3	.	.	TGCGCCAGTAGGGGCGGAAATTCTGGAAACACCATATATTTT	CASRGGNSGNTIYF
TRBV6-5	TRBJ1-5	TRBD1	.	TGTGCCAGCACCAGGGGACAGGGCAATCAGCCCCAGCATTTT	CASTRGQGNQPQHF
TRBV12-3/TRBV12-4	TRBJ1-4	.	.	TGTGCCAGCAGTCGGACGGAAAATGAAAAACTGTTTTTT	CASSRTENEKLFF
TRBV6-5	TRBJ1-1	.	.	TGTGCCAGCAGTTACGGGTTACGGGGTGAAGCTTTCTTT	CASSYGLRGEAFF
TRBV7-8	TRBJ2-3	TRBD1	.	TGTGCCAGCAGCTTATTGTTGGCAGGGGGAACGCAGTATTTT	CASSLLLAGGTQYF
TRBV5-1	TRBJ2-1	.	few	TGCGCCAGCAGCCTACTAGGACAGAGCAATGAGCAGTTCTTC	CASSLLGQSNEQFF
TRBV7-4	TRBJ1-3	TRBD1	.	TGTGCCCCCACAGGGGGACAAACTGGAAACACCATATATTTT	CAPTGGQTGNTIYF
TRBV6-5	TRBJ2-5	.	.	TGTGCCAGCAGGATGGGGGAGCTGGGGGAGACCCAGTACTTC	CASRMGELGETQYF
TRBV2	TRBJ2-2	.	.	TGTGCCAGCAGATATTCCGGGGCCGAGGCCGGGGAGCTGTTTTTT	CASRYSGAEAGELFF
TRBV4-1	TRBJ2-2	TRBD1	.	TGCGCCAGCAGCCAGGGACAGGAGGGGATGGGGGAGCTGTTTTTT	CASSQGQEGMGELFF
TRBV10-3	TRBJ2-2	TRBD2	few	TGTGCCATCAGTCAGCGGGAACGAACCGGGGAGCTGTTTTTT	CAISQRERTGELFF
TRBV5-1	TRBJ1-2	.	.	TGCGCCAGCAGCTTTGAACGGTCCTATGGCTACACCTTC	CASSFERSYGYTF
TRBV6-5	TRBJ2-1	TRBD1	.	TGTGCCAGCAGTTACTCTGTGGGGGACAGCCACAATGAGCAGTTCTTC	CASSYSVGDSHNEQFF
TRBV4-1	TRBJ1-3	.	.	TGCGCCAGCAGCCGTAGCAGGGATGGGGGTGGAAACACCATATATTTT	CASSRSRDGGGNTIYF
TRBV5-1	TRBJ2-5	TRBD2	.	TGCGCCAGCAGCCTTGGGCGACTAGCGGGAGGGCGAGAGACCCAGTACTTC	CASSLGRLAGGRETQYF
TRBV3-1/TRBV3-2	TRBJ1-5	.	.	TGTGCCAGCAGCCCGGCCTGGGACTCCATCTTTCAGCATTTT	CASSPAWDSIFQHF
TRBV3-1/TRBV3-2	TRBJ2-3	.	.	TGTGCCAGTCAGGGGATTGTAGGATCAGATACGCAGTATTTT	CASQGIVGSDTQYF
TRBV27	TRBJ2-1	.	.	TGTGCCAGCAGTCTGACACCTTACAATGAGCAGTTCTTC	CASSLTPYNEQFF
TRBV5-1	TRBJ1-4	TRBD1	.	TGCGCCAGCAGCCCACAGGGGGCGGTTGAAAAACTGTTTTTT	CASSPQGAVEKLFF
TRBV28	TRBJ2-7	.	.	TGTGCCAGCACCCGGGACTACGAGCAGTACTTC	CASTRDYEQYF
TRBV18	TRBJ2-3	.	.	TGTGCCAGCTCACCGAGCGGGTTCAGAGATACGCAGTATTTT	CASSPSGFRDTQYF
TRBV19	TRBJ1-2	.	.	TGTGCCAGTAAGGTTGACCCTACCTATGGCTACACCTTC	CASKVDPTYGYTF
TRBV12-3/TRBV12-4	TRBJ2-1	.	.	TGTGCCAGCAGACGCGGGACTTGGAATGAGCAGTTCTTC	CASRRGTWNEQFF
TRBV28	TRBJ1-1	.	.	TGTGCCAGCAGTCTTCTTCAGGGAGCTTTCTTT	CASSLLQGAFF